The T cell receptor beta chain described here comes from a study of shared clonotypes between healthy human individuals. Study-wide points: Several donors held around 5% of naive CD4 clonotypes in common. Measured sharing among donors was expected to vary with sequencing depth.

This CDR3 spans 13 amino acids. The germline gives CDR1 LGHNA, CDR2 YSLEER. Between the trimmed V and J ends, which lost 0 bases and 3 bases, there was a span of 4 bases. The sample holds one count of this clone. Its antigen is currently unknown. Per the authors' pipeline: Filtering differed, since immunoSEQ gave only junction sequences and no quality scores. Data came from immunoSEQ multiplex PCR; TCRdb stores just in-frame clones and leaves some out. V, J and clone size were drawn from that table, and D and trimming were deduced from the DNA. The table lists 950,000 to 1,100,000 clones, about 75% of them singletons. Free of recent acute infections or vaccinations, the donors were healthy HIV-negative adults.

The material sequenced was memory CD4+ T cells sorted from blood. Subset described: CD45RA-negative fraction. The TCR sequence derives from a young man in good health. V is TRBV4-3 and J is TRBJ2-3; D is unresolved. Here the CDR3 DNA reads TGCGCCAGCAGCCAAGATGGGACAGATACGCAGTATTTT. This codes for CASSQDGTDTQYF.